What follows is one T cell receptor beta chain and its context. Its matching antigen is unknown. These data are taken from a study of shared clonotypes between healthy human individuals. Study-wide points: The study found roughly 5% of naive CD4 clonotypes shared across four donors.

Profiled with immunoSEQ multiplex PCR; TCRdb holds only in-frame clones, not every one. The sample holds around 2.1 million clones; roughly 91% are singletons and the top ten take 1.5% to 2%. Naive-designated CD8 cells lacked CD45RO, were positively enriched for CCR7, and omitted terminally differentiated effector memory CD45RA+ cells. CDR1 is SGHAT, CDR2 FQNNGV, per germline. V lost 5 bases and J lost 3, with 10 bases in between. The CDR3 sequence is 13 residues long. V gene TRBV11-2 combines with J gene TRBJ2-5; possible D gene TRBD2, 6 bases. The TCR sequence derives from a man between 18 and 29 years old in good health. Some clones in this sample may be carry-over from other donors' samples. Sequencing input: naive CD8+ T cells from PBMCs. The CDR3 sequence is CASSRGEEETQYF. The CDR3 DNA is TGTGCCAGCAGCCGCGGGGAGGAAGAGACCCAGTACTTC.